This T cell receptor (beta chain) was sequenced during a study of technical replicates of blood from several donors. CDR3 size: 12 residues. Germline CDR1 ENHRY, CDR2 SYGVKD. Trimming left V 2 bases short and J 4 bases short, with 6 bases between. The method was immunoSEQ multiplex PCR; TCRdb's version includes in-frame clones alone and lacks a portion of them. This repertoire shows about 56,000 clones, approximately 92% found once; its top ten account for about 4.5%. Source material: PBMCs. This chain links TRBV10-3 with TRBJ2-7; maybe TRBD1 (5 bases). The source is a human donor in good health. Some clones in this sample may be carry-over from other donors' samples. Written as DNA, the CDR3 is TGTGCCATCAGTGAGAGGGGTTACGAGCAGTACTTC. Its protein product is CAISERGYEQYF.